The 15 T cell receptor beta chains listed next were all sequenced from one sample in a study of regulatory T cells in long-lasting Graves disease. As to time point: newly diagnosed GD, antithyroid drugs for less than 3 months. Following extraction of RNA from PBMCs, that RNA was used to make the TCR library. Sequencing libraries for TCR beta were prepared with iRepertoire HTBI primers and Arm-PCR of CDR3 regions. TCRdb analysed the multiplex PCR reads with MiXCR anew, one entry per CDR3 protein. The sample yields 500,000 or so distinct CDR3 sequences, 12% to 15% seen once. This sample was shared with a second study, whose subject was T cells in Graves' hyperthyroidism and ophthalmopathy.

This specimen was peripheral blood mononuclear cells (PBMCs), taken at new diagnosis, from a patient treated with antithyroid drugs. These receptors all come from a woman aged 45-65 years with Graves disease.

This clonotype appeared a single time. A read error is possible here, since a much larger clone lies one base away. This chain connects TRBV9 to TRBJ1-2; D unclear. The germline CDR1 and CDR2 sequences are SGDLS and YYNGEE. This CDR3 contains 13 residues. CDR3 sequence (DNA): TGTGCCAGCAGCGCGTTTAAAATGGATGGCTACGCCTTC. Translation: CASSAFKMDGYAF.

This clonotype turned up a few times. The gene calls are TRBV12-3 or TRBV12-4 and TRBJ2-2; 13 bases match TRBD2. With V trimmed by 3 bases and J by 3 bases, 19 bases remained unmatched. The length of the CDR3 is 22 residues. The DNA of the CDR3 is TGTGCCAGCAGTTTCCTTTTGTCCTTCACTAGCGGGAGGGTCGTCGACACCGGGGAGCTGTTTTTT. Translated, it gives CASSFLLSFTSGRVVDTGELFF.

The V and J genes are TRBV9 and TRBJ1-3, with D unresolved. The length of the CDR3 is 15 residues. Germline V lookup: CDR1 SGDLS, CDR2 YYNGEE. Between the trimmed V and J ends, which lost 0 bases and 2 bases, there was a span of 9 bases. The CDR3 protein is CASSVDKEAGNTIYF. In DNA, the CDR3 is TGTGCCAGCAGCGTAGATAAGGAAGCTGGAAACACCATATATTTT.

This clonotype was detected ten times or more. V usage is TRBV5-1 and J usage is TRBJ2-2, with a possible D match to TRBD2 (6 bases). V gave up 1 base and J gave up 3 bases, with 22 bases separating them. CDR1 is SGHRS and CDR2 is YFSETQ in the germline V gene. The length of the CDR3 is 19 residues. CDR3 amino acids: CASSLYGKALWRDTGELFF. The CDR3, as DNA: TGCGCCAGCAGCTTGTACGGGAAGGCTCTTTGGAGGGACACCGGGGAGCTGTTTTTT.

The chain is built from TRBV30 and TRBJ2-3, with 7 nucleotides matching TRBD2. V shed 5 bases and J 3 bases; nucleotides not matched to a gene: 5. The germline V gene encodes CDR1 GTSNPN and CDR2 SVGIG (reference sequence). The CDR3 runs 13 residues. As DNA, the CDR3 is TGTGCCTGGGGGGCGGGAGCGACAGATACGCAGTATTTT. The encoded protein is CAWGAGATDTQYF. Complete variable domain (other parts from reference TRBV30 and TRBJ2-3): SQTIHQWPATLVQPVGSPLSLECTVEGTSNPNLYWYRQAAGRGLQLLFYSVGIGQISSEVPQNLSASRPQDRQFILSSKKLLLSDSGFYLCAWGAGATDTQYFGPGTRLTVL.

In nucleotides, the CDR3 is TGTGCCAGCAGCTTGCACCCGGGACAGCAAGAGACCCAGTACTTC. Encoded protein: CASSLHPGQQETQYF. V usage is TRBV5-6 and J usage is TRBJ2-5; 7 bases map to TRBD1. Germline CDR1 reads SGHDT; CDR2 reads YYEEEE. The V segment lost 1 base and the J segment 2 bases; nucleotides outside the gene matches: 5. The CDR3 sequence is 15 residues long.

This clonotype was detected a few times. The rearrangement links TRBV6-2 or TRBV6-3 to TRBJ2-5, with a tentative D call TRBD1 (6 bases). CDR1 is MNHEY and CDR2 is SVGEGT in the germline V gene. This CDR3 contains 16 residues. Trimming removed 2 bases at V and 2 bases at J, with 15 bases between. CDR3 bases: TGTGCCAGCAGTTACCTAACCGGGACAAAACAAGAGACCCAGTACTTC. Residues: CASSYLTGTKQETQYF.

At least ten counts were recorded for this clonotype. DNA of the CDR3: TGTGCCAGCAGTTCACCCCTAGCGGGAGGTACCGGGGAGCTGTTTTTT. It translates to CASSSPLAGGTGELFF. The chain joins TRBV28 to TRBJ2-2; 11 nucleotides align to TRBD2. The CDR3 covers 16 residues. The V gene's germline CDR1 is MDHEN and CDR2 SYDVKM. The junction had 6 bases not matched to a gene; V was cut back by 4 bases and J by 5 bases.

This clonotype was picked up many times. The genes are TRBV24-1 and TRBJ2-1, with TRBD2 matching 10 bases. Germline CDR1 is KGHDR and CDR2 is SFDVKD. The CDR3 covers 19 residues. Trimming cost V 3 bases and J 4 bases; bases outside gene matches: 14. The CDR3 sequence is CATSDGRLAGASHYNEQFF. CDR3 in DNA: TGTGCCACCAGTGATGGCCGACTAGCGGGTGCCTCCCATTACAATGAGCAGTTCTTC.

This clonotype was seen at least ten times. J is TRBJ1-2 and V is TRBV18; maybe TRBD1 (6 bases). CDR3 size: 12 residues. Trimming pared 5 bases from V and 6 bases from J, leaving 10 bases between. In germline, CDR1 is KGHSH, CDR2 LQKENI. The CDR3 bases are TGTGCCAGCTCATCGAACAGGGATGGCTACACCTTC. Translation: CASSSNRDGYTF.

In the case of this clonotype: A much larger clone differs by one base, so this may be a read error. The conserved final phenylalanine or tryptophan is absent from the CDR3, which likely points to a read error. The chain employs TRBV11-2 and TRBJ1-1; D may be TRBD1 (5 bases). Per the germline V gene, CDR1 is SGHAT and CDR2 is FQNNGV. There are 17 residues in the CDR3. Trimming took 8 bases from V and 5 from J, leaving 27 bases between them. The CDR3 spells CASGPQGVRARGTEAFL. CDR3 nucleotides: TGTGCCAGCGGACCTCAAGGGGTAAGGGCCCGAGGGACTGAAGCTTTCCTT.

This clonotype appeared many times. V gene TRBV27 combines with J gene TRBJ2-5, with 7 bases fitting TRBD1. V gave up 5 bases and J gave up 7 bases; unmatched junction bases: 10. Per germline, CDR1 MNHEY and CDR2 SMNVEV (reference sequence). The CDR3 is 14 residues long. CDR3: CASSMTGLEGTQYF. CDR3 DNA sequence: TGTGCCAGCAGTATGACAGGGCTGGAAGGGACCCAGTACTTC.

In its sample, this clonotype was seen many times. The genes are TRBV30 and TRBJ1-1; 7 bases are a match to TRBD1. This CDR3 contains 14 residues. CDR1 is GTSNPN, CDR2 SVGIG, per germline (reference sequence). With V trimmed by 7 bases and J by 1 base, 9 bases remained unmatched. In DNA, the CDR3 is TGTGCCTTGAAGCCCGGGACAGCGAACACTGAAGCTTTCTTT. Its translation is CALKPGTANTEAFF. The full variable domain, completed using reference TRBV30 and TRBJ1-1, is SQTIHQWPATLVQPVGSPLSLECTVEGTSNPNLYWYRQAAGRGLQLLFYSVGIGQISSEVPQNLSASRPQDRQFILSSKKLLLSDSGFYLCALKPGTANTEAFFGQGTRLTVV.

The V and J genes are TRBV18 and TRBJ1-3, with D perhaps matching TRBD1 (6 bases). CDR3 length: 15 amino acids. The V gene's germline CDR1 is KGHSH and CDR2 LQKENI. The ends were cut back, 3 bases at V and 0 bases at J, with 9 bases in the middle. Here the CDR3 reads CASSPDSLSGNTIYF. The CDR3 DNA reads TGTGCCAGCTCACCGGACAGCCTCTCTGGAAACACCATATATTTT.

This clonotype has a handful of counts. This rearrangement joins TRBV5-1 to TRBJ1-5; 7 positions match TRBD1. The V gene's germline CDR1 is SGHRS and CDR2 YFSETQ. The ends lost 0 bases at V and 0 bases at J; junction bases unmatched: 3. This CDR3 comprises 16 residues. CDR3 amino acids: CASSLGSGGSNQPQHF. The CDR3 DNA sequence: TGCGCCAGCAGCTTGGGGTCAGGGGGTAGCAATCAGCCCCAGCATTTT.